What follows is one T cell receptor (beta chain) and its context. Its antigen remains unknown. This sample is drawn from a study of blood T cells in healthy people across ages. Whole-study findings and limits: Older individuals had lower TCR beta diversity per million T cells (the decline was roughly linear). The unsorted PBMCs prevented any conclusive comparison of naive versus antigen-experienced cells.

All donors came from Russia, were Caucasian and healthy, and spanned ages about 6 to 100. A second PCR of 7 to 11 cycles used a sample-barcoded 5' primer and a J-beta primer mix. In TCRdb, the 5' RACE reads were re-called with MiXCR into one record per CDR3 protein. The repertoire holds about 2 million distinct CDR3 sequences, about 50% seen once, with over 2% in the top ten. This receptor was taken from a woman in her 40s in good health. The source material was blood.

CDR3 in DNA: TGTGCCAGCAGCCAGGACCCGACCGAGCAGTACTTC. As protein: CASSQDPTEQYF. The gene calls are TRBV13 and TRBJ2-7; D is undetermined. Trimming took off 5 bases at V and 6 bases at J, with 11 bases between the two ends. The CDR3 runs to 12 residues. The germline V gene encodes CDR1 PRHDT and CDR2 FYEKMQ (reference sequence).